This record covers a single T cell receptor beta chain. This clonotype was seen more than once but under ten times. There is no known antigen for this receptor. It has no much larger one-base neighbor in the sample; base qualities were not kept. Library preparation was by RT-PCR. TCRdb lists the instrument as Illumina HiSeq 2500. TCRdb took the public reads, trimmed them with fastp at Q25, ran MiXCR for clone calling and kept in-frame beta chains. Every CDR3 protein is listed once, alongside the most common genes and DNA of its rows. In this sample the table shows about 480,000 distinct CDR3 sequences, roughly 13% of which occur a single time. The ten largest clones represent about an eighth of the sample. This sample is part of a study of response to subunit inactivated influenza vaccine (dated by TCRdb to 2016 to 2019). Some background on the complete study: Deep quantitative T cell receptor repertoire profiling was used in the study to track responses to a trivalent subunit inactivated influenza vaccine. Findings and caveats that apply to the study as a whole: The authors suggested that each seasonal influenza vaccination may recruit only a limited number of new T cells.

The time point label, read with the paper, signifies: approximately 47 days after influenza vaccine administration. CDR1 and CDR2 are drawn from the germline V gene: SQVTM, ANQGSEA. Germline trimming amounts to 2 bases on V and 1 base on J, with 3 as the count of junction bases outside the gene matches. The CDR3 runs 14 residues from the cysteine to the phenylalanine. The sequence is cut down to CDR3 DNA, 42 bases in frame from base 1. Recombination connected TRBV29-1 to TRBJ2-3; TRBD2 agrees with 7 junctional bases. The sequencing used PBMCs from blood, collected roughly 47 days after vaccination. This sequence originates from a man between 50 and 59 years old who received an inactivated influenza vaccine. Donor details come from another sample of the same person, matched by shared clones. The DNA is TGCAGCGTTGAATATGCGGGGGGCACAGATACGCAGTATTTT. It codes for CSVEYAGGTDTQYF.